This entry concerns a single TCR beta chain. This sample is drawn from a study of blood T cell repertoires in COVID-19. Across the whole study: The United States, Italy and Spain were the sources of the acute and convalescent COVID-19 samples. Sources were T cells, B-cell-depleted T cells, or PBMCs; the material itself was cDNA or gDNA.

Sequencing was performed with immunoSEQ multiplex PCR; in TCRdb, only in-frame clones are kept and a portion is missing. Here the sample spans approximately 140,000 clones, about four fifths being singletons. The sequenced sample consisted of peripheral blood. The sequence was collected from an older man with acute or convalescent COVID-19.

The CDR3 loop is CASSSSPGGHNQPQHF. In DNA, the CDR3 is TGTGCCAGCAGTTCCTCCCCGGGGGGGCACAATCAGCCCCAGCATTTT. The gene calls are TRBV6-5 and TRBJ1-5, with D perhaps TRBD1 (6 bases). There are 16 residues in the CDR3. From germline, CDR1 is MNHEY and CDR2 SVGAGI. V was trimmed by 4 bases and J by 3 bases, leaving 16 bases between them.